What follows describes a single T cell receptor beta chain. The ends were cut back, 4 bases at V and 14 bases at J, with 12 bases in the middle. The CDR3 loop spans 11 amino acids. Germline loops: CDR1 LNHDA, CDR2 SQIVND (reference sequence). Sequencing was performed with immunoSEQ multiplex PCR; in TCRdb, only in-frame clones are kept and a portion is missing. Counted here are 200,000 to 300,000 clones, about 87% occurring once; the ten biggest clones make up about 2.9%. All enrollees were roughly 18 to 90 years old and from about two dozen US areas. Participant-given clinical history determined each cohort assignment. The sample is drawn from a study of blood T cell repertoires in COVID-19. Study-wide context: COVID-19 samples from acute and convalescent phases originated in the United States, Italy and Spain.

Sequencing was performed on PBMCs or T cells enriched from blood (not recorded which). V is TRBV19 and J is TRBJ2-1; possibly TRBD1 for D (5 bases). The receptor's source is a woman in her forties who had been exposed to COVID-19. The CDR3 nucleotides are TGTGCCAGTAGTAGCCTGGCAGGGAAGTTCTTC. Translated, it gives CASSSLAGKFF.